This T cell receptor (beta chain) was observed in a study of blood T cell repertoires in COVID-19. Original analysis: Amplification of reference gene primers provided the estimated nucleated cell counts. The repertoire was sequenced with immunoSEQ multiplex PCR; TCRdb's copy has only in-frame clones and lacks some. D and trimming come from the DNA, and the V and J calls and clone size come from that table. The sample lists 150,000 or so clones; around 79% were seen once. The CDR3 sequence is 14 residues long. V gave up 1 base and J gave up 9 bases, with 10 bases separating them. The germline CDR1 and CDR2 sequences are LGHDT and YNNKEL (reference sequence).

The clonotype originates from a woman between 50 and 59 years old who had recovered from COVID-19. This sequence joins TRBV3-1 (or the pseudogene TRBV3-2) and TRBJ1-6; a weak D match, TRBD1 (5 bases). Sample: PBMCs or T cells enriched from blood (not recorded which). CDR3 bases: TGTGCCAGCAGCCAAGGACAGCGTAGTTCACCCCTCCACTTT. Protein sequence: CASSQGQRSSPLHF.